These 20 T cell receptor beta chains originate from one sample sequenced in a study of sequential checkpoint blockade in melanoma. TCRdb keeps only in-frame clones here, not all; method: immunoSEQ multiplex PCR. The sample lists about 7,300 clones, around 22% occurring once. The treatment was: randomized to nivolumab then ipilimumab (arm A) or the reverse (arm B). This sample comprised tumor tissue (inferred from file names), obtained from a patient given nivolumab and ipilimumab in sequence. These receptors originate from a human donor with melanoma.

The chain uses TRBV11-3 and TRBJ2-1; TRBD2 agrees at 9 bases. After removal of 3 bases from V and 1 base from J, the junction contained 7 bases not matched to a gene. This CDR3 is 17 amino acids long. CDR1 is SGHNT, CDR2 YENEEA, per germline. The CDR3 DNA follows: TGTGCCAGCAGCTTGGGGGAAGCGGGAGGATCCTACAATGAGCAGTTCTTC. Translation: CASSLGEAGGSYNEQFF.

The chain is built from TRBV12-5 and TRBJ1-2; unclear D gene. CDR1 is LGHNT and CDR2 is FRNRAP in the germline V gene. V gave up 7 bases and J gave up 2 bases, with 8 bases separating them. The CDR3 is 12 residues long. CDR3 region: CASVWGNYGYTF. Written as DNA, the CDR3 is TGTGCTAGTGTCTGGGGAAACTATGGCTACACCTTC.

The chain couples TRBV19 to TRBJ1-3; no reliable D call. CDR3 size: 14 residues. Germline CDR1 is LNHDA and CDR2 is SQIVND (reference sequence). Between the trimmed V and J ends, which lost 0 bases and 7 bases, there was a span of 10 bases. CDR3 DNA: TGTGCCAGTAGTATAGAAGCCGGCAGGAACACCATATATTTT. It encodes CASSIEAGRNTIYF. Full variable domain (rest looked up from reference TRBV19 and TRBJ1-3): DGGITQSPKYLFRKEGQNVTLSCEQNLNHDAMYWYRQDPGQGLRLIYYSQIVNDFQKGDIAEGYSVSREKKESFPLTVTSAQKNPTAFYLCASSIEAGRNTIYFGEGSWLTVV.

This clone was seen a handful of times. One end of the junction does not line up with germline, which may come from a read error. This sequence joins TRBV6-8 and TRBJ2-1; TRBD2 matches at 7 bases. The CDR3 is 15 residues long. Germline assignment: CDR1 MNHGY and CDR2 SAAAGT. The CDR3: CAISVGTNSYNEQFF. DNA of the CDR3: TGTGCCATCAGTGTTGGGACTAACTCCTACAATGAGCAGTTCTTC.

The J gene is TRBJ1-5, the V gene TRBV9; no clear D. Germline CDR1 SGDLS, CDR2 YYNGEE. Deletions cut 2 bases from V and 9 bases from J, with 9 bases between. The CDR3 spans 12 residues. CDR3 sequence reads: CASSVLGGPQHF. CDR3 sequence (DNA): TGTGCCAGCAGCGTGCTGGGCGGGCCCCAGCATTTT. Variable domain in full (rest from reference TRBV9 and TRBJ1-5): DSGVTQTPKHLITATGQRVTLRCSPRSGDLSVYWYQQSLDQGLQFLIQYYNGEERAKGNILERFSAQQFPDLHSELNLSSLELGDSALYFCASSVLGGPQHFGDGTRLSIL.

The chain links TRBV6-8 to TRBJ2-3; 8 bases agree with TRBD2. Germline loops: CDR1 MNHGY, CDR2 SAAAGT. J was trimmed by 4 bases and V by 6 bases; bases with no gene match: 18. CDR3 length: 18 residues. This CDR3 is CASSPVGRSGRGADTQYF. The CDR3 nucleotides are TGTGCCAGCAGCCCAGTGGGGCGGAGCGGGAGAGGGGCAGATACGCAGTATTTT.

The chain couples TRBV28 to TRBJ2-3; no firm D call. Germline CDR1 is MDHEN and CDR2 is SYDVKM. The CDR3 covers 14 residues. Trimming took 6 bases from V and 2 from J, leaving 12 bases between them. For the CDR3, the DNA is TGTGCCAGCAGGCAGGTCGGATACACAGATACGCAGTATTTT. Translating gives CASRQVGYTDTQYF.

In this sample, this clone turned up a few times. One end of the junction is discordant with germline, which a read error may explain. The V call is TRBV7-6, the J call TRBJ2-2, with 7 bases lining up with TRBD1. CDR1 is SGHVS and CDR2 is FNYEAQ in the germline V gene. CDR3 length equals 15 residues. CDR3 protein: CASSSRTGPTGELFF. The CDR3 DNA reads as TGTGCTAGCAGCTCCAGGACAGGACCGACCGGGGAGCTGTTTTTT.

This clone was counted many times. The V and J genes are TRBV11-3 and TRBJ1-1, with 8 nucleotides matching TRBD1. Germline V CDR1 and CDR2: SGHNT, YENEEA. Germline trimming cut 1 base from V and 5 bases from J; bases unmatched to any gene: 6. The CDR3 spans 15 residues. CDR3 residues: CASSLGATGATEAFF. The CDR3 DNA sequence: TGTGCCAGCAGCTTAGGCGCGACAGGGGCAACTGAAGCTTTCTTT.

The chain is built from TRBV15 and TRBJ1-5, with TRBD1 as a possible D gene (6 bases). The CDR3 covers 18 residues. The germline V and J ends were trimmed by 0 bases and 1 base, with 16 bases remaining between them. The germline V gene encodes CDR1 LNHNV and CDR2 YYDKDF (reference sequence). The CDR3, as DNA: TGTGCCACCAGCAGAGATAAAGGGCGCCAGGGGAGCAATCAGCCCCAGCATTTT. This gives the protein CATSRDKGRQGSNQPQHF.

This clone was seen many times. This chain links TRBV6-4 with TRBJ2-7; tentatively, D is TRBD1 or TRBD2 (6 bases each). In germline, CDR1 is MRHNA, CDR2 SNTAGT. The CDR3 extends over 11 amino acids. The CDR3, as DNA: TGTAAAAAGGGGGGAGCCTACGAGCAGTGCGTC. It encodes CKKGGAYEQCV.

This clone is medium-sized. DNA for the CDR3: TGTGCCAGCAGCGAGGGGCATACGAACACCGGGGAGCTGTTTTTT. It encodes CASSEGHTNTGELFF. This chain links TRBV9 with TRBJ2-2; D is perhaps TRBD1 (5 bases). The CDR3 is made up of 15 amino acids. V gave up 3 bases and J gave up 0 bases, with 9 bases separating them. CDR1 is SGDLS, CDR2 YYNGEE, per germline.

V gene TRBV11-3 combines with J gene TRBJ1-3; tentative D call: TRBD1 (5 bases). The CDR3 consists of 16 residues. Trimming took off 5 bases at V and 7 bases at J, with 21 bases between the two ends. Germline V lookup: CDR1 SGHNT, CDR2 YENEEA. In DNA form, the CDR3 reads TGTGCCAGCAGCGAACGGGACGGCCTAATTCATAACACCATATATTTT. Protein product: CASSERDGLIHNTIYF.

The chain employs TRBV18 and TRBJ1-1; D is possibly TRBD1 (5 bases). From germline, CDR1 is KGHSH and CDR2 LQKENI. There are 15 residues in the CDR3. V was cut by 6 bases and J by 2 bases, with 16 bases left in between. CDR3 residues: CASSPLPGGNTEAFF. Here the CDR3 DNA reads TGTGCCAGCTCCCCTCTCCCGGGGGGAAACACTGAAGCTTTCTTT.

This rearrangement joins TRBV15 to TRBJ2-3; TRBD1 might be the D (6 bases). Germline values: CDR1 LNHNV, CDR2 YYDKDF (reference sequence). The CDR3 has 14 amino acids. Trimming removed 4 bases from V and 3 bases from J, with 11 bases in between. The CDR3 is CATSTNRETDTQYF. The CDR3, as DNA: TGTGCCACCAGCACCAACAGGGAAACAGATACGCAGTATTTT.

This clone was counted at least ten times. The chain is built from TRBV9 and TRBJ2-2; TRBD2 might be the D (6 bases). There are 19 residues in the CDR3. Trimming stripped 4 bases from V and 1 base from J, with 23 bases between. Germline loops: CDR1 SGDLS, CDR2 YYNGEE. CDR3 bases: TGTGCCAGCAGCTCCAGCAGTCTCGGAGGGCGGGGGAACACCGGGGAGCTGTTTTTT. Translating it yields CASSSSSLGGRGNTGELFF.

This clone was counted between two and nine times. The rearrangement uses TRBV11-3 and TRBJ1-2; D remains unclear. V lost 2 bases to trimming and J lost 8 bases, with 15 bases between them. CDR1 is SGHNT and CDR2 is YENEEA in the germline V gene. The CDR3 sequence is 14 residues long. Here the CDR3 DNA reads TGTGCCAGCAGCTTATGGGATGGGTGGCGAGGCTACACCTTC. Translation gives CASSLWDGWRGYTF.

The genes are TRBV10-2 and TRBJ2-5; 8 bases are a match to TRBD1. V gave up 0 bases and J gave up 5 bases; unmatched junction bases: 14. The CDR3 is 18 amino acids. Germline V gives CDR1 WSHSY, CDR2 SAAADI. The CDR3 loop reads CASSESTDSGGRRETQYF. The CDR3 region has the DNA TGCGCCAGCAGTGAGTCTACGGATTCAGGGGGCCGTAGGGAGACCCAGTACTTC.

This clone was seen ten or more times. The chain has TRBV6-8 and TRBJ2-5, with 10 bases that match TRBD1. The trim removed 8 bases at V and 7 bases at J, leaving 16 bases unmatched. This CDR3 is 16 amino acids long. Germline CDR1 reads MNHGY; CDR2 reads SAAAGT. In DNA, the CDR3 is TGTGCCAGCCACCCATCACCGACCTGGACAGGGGGGACCCAGTACTTC. Its protein product is CASHPSPTWTGGTQYF.

The chain uses TRBV6-8 and TRBJ2-1, with 8 bases that match TRBD1. Germline V lookup: CDR1 MNHGY, CDR2 SAAAGT. J was trimmed by 7 bases and V by 0 bases; bases with no gene match: 5. CDR3 length: 15 amino acids. The CDR3: CASSYSRTGTNEQFF. The CDR3, as DNA: TGTGCCAGCAGTTACTCGAGGACAGGGACGAATGAGCAGTTCTTC.